This T cell receptor beta chain came from a study of shared clonotypes between healthy human individuals (dated by TCRdb to 2018 to 2021). Broadly, across the study: A couple of women and three men aged 18 to 49 years were included in the cohort. To estimate repertoire size and how much clonotype sharing occurs between individuals, the study deeply sequenced the blood TCR repertoires of a handful of healthy adults. To increase sequencing depth and limit assay-specific biases, TCR repertoire library preparation and sequencing were carried out by different laboratories using diverse techniques. Each donor's leukapheresis produced roughly between roughly 0.85 and 9.5 billion PBMCs. On the study overall, not on this receptor specifically: Sampling was restricted to blood, and TCR repertoires in tissue are likely to differ from TCR repertoires in blood. Based on pairwise subsampling, the degree of clonotype sharing among donors was expected to be affected by sequencing depth. The small number of donors limited the genetic and exposure-history diversity represented.

The donors were healthy, HIV-negative adults who had no recently reported acute infections or vaccinations. Every donor was a Caucasian adult residing in Nashville, Tennessee, USA. For unsorted samples, roughly 86 million PBMCs were counted and genomic DNA was extracted with the QIAamp DNA Blood Mini kit. After blood collection by leukapheresis, PBMCs were isolated using Ficoll-Histopaque density gradient centrifugation and then cryopreserved in the vapor phase of liquid nitrogen. Using the deep immunoSEQ assay, multiplex PCR amplified TCR CDR3 regions from genomic DNA. Genomic DNA extracted from each cell subset was distributed evenly over all wells of several immunoSEQ 96-well plates, and each plate served as one replicate. For unsorted PBMC, each replicate PCR was loaded with around 300 ng genomic DNA, equivalent to roughly 31,000 T cell genomes. Genomic DNA from unsorted PBMC was sequenced over ten immunoSEQ deep assay plates. Purified libraries were quantified with a Qubit 3.0 fluorometer, sized on a Bioanalyzer 2100, and re-quantified with the KAPA Library Quantification kit. Each immunoSEQ 96-well plate was sequenced on its own single-read 150-cycle Illumina NextSeq 550 flow cell. On the study's bioinformatics: Because only junctional sequences without quality scores were contained in the immunoSEQ output, filtering matching that applied to full-length reads could not be performed. To assign V/J genes and CDR3, sequences were annotated against IMGT germline references using PyIR, a Python wrapper for IgBLAST v1.9. Reads with weak V/J assignments (E-value above 1e-6), missing CDR3, stop codons, out-of-frame junctions, or ambiguous translated residues were removed. V3J clonotypes were defined as sequences sharing an identical inferred V gene, J gene, and CDR3 amino acid sequence. Percentage overlap between repertoires was calculated by dividing the number of shared unique clonotypes by the size of the smaller repertoire. Three approaches were used to assess repertoire richness: RTK rarefaction, the Chao1 estimator, and Recon v2.1 estimates of unobserved clonotypes. Held by TCRdb, this immuneACCESS table contains in-frame sequences only and omits some clones. Under half of the omission traces to an unresolved V gene where checked; the cause of the rest is unknown. V, J and clone size are those of that table, while D and trimming were read from the DNA. The sample table shows about half a million clones, and over 70% are seen once. The top ten hold about 12% of the sample.

For this clone: There is no known antigen for this receptor. No much larger clonotype is one base removed from it; base qualities were not supplied.

From the germline V gene, CDR1 is SGHDN and CDR2 is FVKESK. The CDR3 sequence holds 12 residues, the cysteine and phenylalanine included. Left in the record is the CDR3 DNA by itself, 36 bases read in frame from the first base. The trim is 0 bases for V and 8 bases for J, with a gap of 7 bases between the germline ends. This TCR was sampled from a middle-aged woman in good health. Some clones in this sample may be carry-over from other donors' samples. The sample consisted of PBMCs. The sequence links TRBV14 to TRBJ1-2, with the D gene call left open. The nucleotides are TGTGCCAGCAGCCAAGACGGCGCGGGCTACACCTTC. It translates as CASSQDGAGYTF.